Below are 9 T cell receptor beta chains sequenced from a single sample in a study of T cell responses to AZD1222 COVID-19 vaccine. Clones were read by immunoSEQ multiplex PCR, and TCRdb kept only the in-frame ones, dropping some. The repertoire holds over 150,000 clones, with 85% to 95% as singletons. The sample here was peripheral blood, taken 28 days after the second dose of the MenACWY control vaccine. Receptors were obtained from an adult who received the MenACWY meningococcal vaccine as a control.

This chain joins TRBV6-1 and TRBJ2-7; maybe TRBD2 (6 bases). The CDR3 consists of 15 residues. CDR1 and CDR2 (germline): MNHNS, SASEGT. V lost 3 bases, J lost 1 base, and 13 bases lay in between. This CDR3 reads CASSEGPRGSYEQYF. The CDR3 nucleotides read TGTGCCAGCAGTGAGGGACCCCGGGGGTCCTACGAGCAGTACTTC.

This chain joins TRBV3-1 (or the pseudogene TRBV3-2) and TRBJ1-5; no clear D. Looked up from germline, CDR1 is LGHDT and CDR2 is YNNKEL (reference sequence). The CDR3 extends over 12 amino acids. V lost 3 bases and J lost 6, with 6 bases in between. The CDR3 DNA reads TGTGCCAGCAGCCATTTGGGTCAGCCCCAGCATTTT. Amino acids: CASSHLGQPQHF.

The V gene is TRBV5-6, the J gene TRBJ2-7; D is perhaps TRBD1 (5 bases). Per germline, CDR1 SGHDT and CDR2 YYEEEE. There are 13 residues in the CDR3. V lost 6 bases and J 6 bases, leaving 16 bases between the germline ends. In DNA, the CDR3 is TGTGCCAGCACCTGGGGCAGGGAATCCGAGCAGTACTTC. Its protein product is CASTWGRESEQYF.

CDR3 nucleotides: TGTGCCAGCAGGAACAACAGGGCCGCTGAAGCTTTCTTT. Its protein product is CASRNNRAAEAFF. The V call is TRBV7-9, the J call TRBJ1-1, with D perhaps TRBD1 (6 bases). The CDR3 totals 13 residues. Trimming left V 6 bases short and J 6 bases short, with 14 bases between. Per germline, CDR1 SEHNR and CDR2 FQNEAQ (reference sequence).

The chain employs TRBV7-2 and TRBJ1-4, with 7 bases lining up with TRBD1. CDR3 length equals 14 residues. In germline, CDR1 is SGHTA, CDR2 FQGNSA. J was trimmed by 8 bases and V by 5 bases; bases with no gene match: 8. CDR3 sequence (DNA): TGTGCCAGCAGCCCAAGACAGGGCGACGAAAAACTGTTTTTT. It specifies CASSPRQGDEKLFF.

The chain is built from TRBV27 and TRBJ1-5, with 7 bases that match TRBD1. CDR1 MNHEY and CDR2 SMNVEV come from the germline V gene (reference sequence). The CDR3 runs 14 residues. Trimming at V came to 4 bases and at J to 2 bases, leaving 2 bases not matched to a gene. The CDR3 DNA follows: TGTGCCAGCAGTTCCGGGACAGGCAATCAGCCCCAGCATTTT. Encoded protein: CASSSGTGNQPQHF.

The CDR3 DNA reads as TGTGCCAGCAGTGAAAATATGGGACAGGTGAACACTGAAGCTTTCTTT. This gives the protein CASSENMGQVNTEAFF. The chain recombines TRBV25-1 with TRBJ1-1; 8 bases are a match to TRBD1. The germline CDR1 and CDR2 sequences are MGHDK and SYGVNS. CDR3 length: 16 amino acids. With 2 bases clipped from V and 0 bases from J, the junction kept 5 bases outside the gene matches. The full variable domain, its missing parts supplied by reference TRBV25-1 and TRBJ1-1, is EADIYQTPRYLVIGTGKKITLECSQTMGHDKMYWYQQDPGMELHLIHYSYGVNSTEKGDLSSESTVSRIRTEHFPLTLESARPSHTSQYLCASSENMGQVNTEAFFGQGTRLTVV.

This chain links TRBV2 with TRBJ1-2; D remains ambiguous. Germline V gives CDR1 SNHLY, CDR2 FYNNEI. V dropped 3 bases and J dropped 3 bases, with 5 bases sitting between them. The CDR3 covers 12 residues. The CDR3 coding sequence is TGTGCCAGCAGTGACCGCCACTATGGCTACACCTTC. Residues: CASSDRHYGYTF.

The rearrangement links TRBV5-1 to TRBJ2-4, with TRBD2 as a possible D gene (5 bases). The V end was cut by 5 bases, the J end by 2 bases, with 11 bases between. Germline CDR1 reads SGHRS; CDR2 reads YFSETQ. CDR3 length: 14 amino acids. This CDR3 is CASRALDSKNIQYF. The CDR3 nucleotides read TGCGCCAGCAGGGCCCTGGACTCCAAAAACATTCAGTACTTC.